This TCR beta chain was recovered during a study of T cells after yellow fever vaccination. MiXCR was run by TCRdb on the 5' RACE reads, yielding one entry per CDR3 protein. The sample gives 50,000 to 75,000 distinct CDR3 sequences, roughly 6.9% of which show up once; about 40% is in the top ten. The germline CDR1 and CDR2 sequences are SGHRS and YFSETQ. The CDR3 sequence is 11 residues long. Trimming left V 5 bases short and J 7 bases short, with 7 bases between. This clonotype was obtained from a man younger than 35 who received the YFV17D yellow fever vaccine. Sequences were derived from CD8+ T cells sorted from PBMCs, sampled on the day of the first yellow fever vaccination. J is TRBJ1-5 and V is TRBV5-1, with D perhaps TRBD1 (5 bases). In nucleotides, the CDR3 is TGCGCCAGCAGACAGGAGCAGCCCCAGCATTTT. Protein: CASRQEQPQHF. The whole variable domain, filled in from reference TRBV5-1 and TRBJ1-5, reads KAGVTQTPRYLIKTRGQQVTLSCSPISGHRSVSWYQQTPGQGLQFLFEYFSETQRNKGNFPGRFSGRQFSNSRSEMNVSTLELGDSALYLCASRQEQPQHFGDGTRLSIL.